Listed below are T cell receptor beta chains from one sample, sequenced in a study of control samples from healthy donors and cancer patients. The assay was immunoSEQ multiplex PCR, and TCRdb's table has in-frame clones only and misses some. This sample has about 140,000 clones, with 94% found just once. Source material: blood. The receptors were gathered from a man aged 35 to 55 in good health. Both conserved end residues are part of each CDR3. A D gene is named only where the DNA matches it firmly. Only part of the rows carry a size: once, few, many, or a class if the clone is expanded.

>NA|NA|TRBJ1-1|TRBV7-9
CASSLAQTTGNTEAFF
TGTGCCAGCAGCTTAGCGCAAACTACGGGGAACACTGAAGCTTTCTTT
>NA|NA|TRBJ1-5|TRBV3-1/TRBV3-2
CASSQSLNQPQHF
TGTGCCAGCAGCCAAAGCCTGAATCAGCCCCAGCATTTT
>NA|NA|TRBJ1-1|TRBV27
CASSLLGMNTEAFF
TGTGCCAGCAGTTTATTGGGGATGAACACTGAAGCTTTCTTT
>NA|NA|TRBJ1-6|TRBV15
CATSTPLGSGNSPLHF
TGTGCCACCAGCACACCGCTAGGGTCGGGCAATTCACCCCTCCACTTT
>NA|NA|TRBJ2-2|TRBV9
CASSDRDNPNTGELFF
TGTGCCAGCAGCGACCGGGACAACCCGAACACCGGGGAGCTGTTTTTT
>NA|TRBD1|TRBJ1-2|TRBV3-1/TRBV3-2
CASSQGAGTGFGYTF
TGTGCCAGCAGCCAAGGGGCCGGGACAGGGTTCGGCTACACCTTC
>once|TRBD2|TRBJ2-2|TRBV7-3
CASSLSGRDTGELFF
TGTGCCAGCAGCTTAAGCGGGAGGGATACCGGGGAGCTGTTTTTT
>NA|NA|TRBJ1-1|TRBV27
CASSLSSGSPGTEAFF
TGTGCCAGCAGTTTATCGTCCGGCAGCCCGGGCACTGAAGCTTTCTTT
>NA|TRBD2|TRBJ2-4|TRBV24-1
CATSEASGKNIQYF
TGTGCCACCAGTGAGGCTAGCGGAAAAAACATTCAGTACTTC
>NA|NA|TRBJ2-3|TRBV11-3
CASSPGLREITDTQYF
TGTGCCAGCAGCCCGGGGTTGCGTGAGATCACAGATACGCAGTATTTT
>NA|NA|TRBJ2-5|TRBV9
CASSVAAGAQETQYF
TGTGCCAGCAGCGTAGCGGCAGGGGCCCAAGAGACCCAGTACTTC
>NA|NA|TRBJ2-7|TRBV3-1/TRBV3-2
CASREGQIPYEQYF
TGTGCCAGCAGAGAGGGACAAATCCCCTACGAGCAGTACTTC
>NA|NA|TRBJ2-2|TRBV4-3
CASSQDTRVFTGELFF
TGCGCCAGCAGCCAAGATACCCGGGTCTTTACCGGGGAGCTGTTTTTT
>once|NA|TRBJ1-3|TRBV5-1
CASSLGTGLGNTIYF
TGCGCCAGCAGCTTAGGGACTGGGCTCGGAAACACCATATATTTT
>NA|NA|TRBJ2-7|TRBV6-1
CASSEGQGRYEQYF
TGTGCCAGCAGTGAAGGTCAGGGTAGGTACGAGCAGTACTTC
>NA|NA|TRBJ2-5|TRBV5-1
CASSLDSTQETQYF
TGCGCCAGCAGCTTGGACAGCACTCAAGAGACCCAGTACTTC
>NA|NA|TRBJ2-1|TRBV7-2
CASSLANEQFF
TGTGCCAGCAGCTTAGCAAATGAGCAGTTCTTC
>NA|TRBD1|TRBJ1-4|TRBV7-9
CASSTRTGRTTNEKLFF
TGTGCCAGCAGCACAAGGACAGGGAGAACAACTAATGAAAAACTGTTTTTT
>once|NA|TRBJ2-1|TRBV7-2
CASSFSGGGSNEQFF
TGTGCCAGCAGCTTTTCCGGGGGCGGAAGTAATGAGCAGTTCTTC
>NA|TRBD2|TRBJ2-1|TRBV10-3
CAISVRTSGAYNEQFF
TGTGCCATCAGTGTGCGGACCAGCGGGGCCTACAATGAGCAGTTCTTC
>NA|NA|TRBJ2-3|TRBV4-3
CASSQLAAAGADTQYF
TGCGCCAGCAGCCAATTAGCGGCGGCAGGGGCAGATACGCAGTATTTT
>NA|NA|TRBJ1-5|TRBV6-5
CASSYWAGDSNQPQHF
TGTGCCAGCAGTTACTGGGCAGGGGATAGCAATCAGCCCCAGCATTTT
>NA|NA|TRBJ2-7|TRBV11-2
CASRLVGVKYEQYF
TGTGCCAGCAGACTTGTGGGAGTGAAATACGAGCAGTACTTC
>NA|NA|TRBJ1-1|TRBV7-8
CASSLLQGVNTEAFF
TGTGCCAGCAGCTTATTACAAGGGGTGAACACTGAAGCTTTCTTT
>NA|NA|TRBJ2-7|TRBV11-2
CASSLEPVEQYF
TGTGCCAGCAGCTTAGAGCCAGTCGAGCAGTACTTC
>once|NA|TRBJ2-6|TRBV5-1
CASSTPSPGANVLTF
TGCGCCAGCAGCACACCCTCCCCTGGGGCCAACGTCCTGACTTTC
>NA|TRBD1|TRBJ1-5|TRBV5-6
CASRNSRDSYNQPQHF
TGTGCCAGCAGAAACAGCCGGGACAGCTACAATCAGCCCCAGCATTTT
>NA|TRBD1|TRBJ1-5|TRBV6-1
CASSAWDRGSYQPQHF
TGTGCCAGCAGTGCCTGGGACAGGGGGTCTTATCAGCCCCAGCATTTT
>NA|NA|TRBJ2-4|TRBV11-2
CASSLSGSQAKNIQYF
TGTGCCAGCAGCTTATCAGGTTCTCAAGCCAAAAACATTCAGTACTTC
>NA|TRBD2|TRBJ2-7|TRBV2
CASSPGTNFDEQYF
TGTGCCAGCAGTCCCGGGACTAATTTCGACGAGCAGTACTTC
>NA|NA|TRBJ1-6|TRBV28
CASQPGGNSPLHF
TGTGCCAGCCAGCCGGGGGGGAATTCACCCCTCCACTTT
>NA|NA|TRBJ2-5|TRBV4-3
CASSQDLDSQETQYF
TGCGCCAGCAGCCAAGATCTGGACAGCCAAGAGACCCAGTACTTC
>NA|NA|TRBJ1-5|TRBV19
CASMIGGAYSNQPQHF
TGTGCCAGTATGATAGGGGGGGCTTATAGCAATCAGCCCCAGCATTTT
>NA|NA|TRBJ2-1|TRBV11-2
CASSFEPGNEQFF
TGTGCCAGCAGCTTCGAACCGGGGAATGAGCAGTTCTTC
>once|TRBD2|TRBJ2-7|TRBV4-1
CASSQRWGGSSYEQYF
TGCGCCAGCAGCCAGAGGTGGGGGGGGAGCTCCTACGAGCAGTACTTC
>NA|TRBD2|TRBJ2-2|TRBV20-1
CSASIGLAGVSGELFF
TGCAGTGCTAGTATTGGGCTAGCGGGAGTATCCGGGGAGCTGTTTTTT
>NA|TRBD2|TRBJ2-7|TRBV5-4
CASSQPEGTSAYF
TGTGCCAGCAGCCAGCCGGAGGGAACTAGCGCTTACTTC
>NA|NA|TRBJ2-7|TRBV9
CASSPGNPSSYEQYF
TGTGCCAGCAGCCCTGGGAACCCCAGCTCCTACGAGCAGTACTTC
>few|NA|TRBJ2-7|TRBV5-4
CASSYDQTLPYF
TGTGCCAGCAGCTACGATCAAACGCTCCCGTACTTC
>NA|NA|TRBJ1-6|TRBV23-1
CASRHQTVTNSPLHF
TGCGCCAGCAGACACCAGACAGTGACTAATTCACCCCTCCACTTT
>NA|TRBD1|TRBJ2-1|TRBV14
CASSRQGPYNEQFF
TGTGCCAGCAGCCGACAGGGCCCTTACAATGAGCAGTTCTTC
>NA|NA|TRBJ2-5|TRBV9
CASSAGQDVGETQYF
TGTGCCAGCAGCGCCGGGCAGGATGTCGGAGAGACCCAGTACTTC
>NA|NA|TRBJ1-1|TRBV21-1
CASSTGQNLMNTEAFF
TGTGCCAGCAGCACCGGACAGAACCTCATGAACACTGAAGCTTTCTTT
>NA|NA|TRBJ1-1|TRBV5-8
CASSLGQVNTEAFF
TGTGCCAGCAGCTTGGGACAGGTGAACACTGAAGCTTTCTTT
>NA|NA|TRBJ1-1|TRBV3-1/TRBV3-2
CASSLRTVDTEAFF
TGTGCCAGCAGCCTCAGGACGGTGGACACTGAAGCTTTCTTT
>NA|NA|TRBJ1-4|TRBV27
CASSFADATNEKLFF
TGTGCCAGCAGTTTTGCAGACGCAACTAATGAAAAACTGTTTTTT